This is a list of T cell receptor beta chains from one sample in a study of blood T cell repertoires in COVID-19. Measured with immunoSEQ multiplex PCR; TCRdb has only the in-frame clones, and not every one. The sample shows tens of thousands of clones, 83% of them seen only once. Sequencing was done on a sample of peripheral blood. The receptor source for this set is an elderly woman with acute or convalescent COVID-19. The CDR3 runs from the conserved cysteine through the conserved F or W. D genes are given only for firm matches. A row's size may be missing; if present it is once, few, many or a size class.

D gene: .
clone size: .
V gene: TRBV19
J gene: TRBJ2-3
CDR3 protein: CASRSRGRPDTQYF
CDR3 DNA: TGTGCCAGTAGGTCCAGGGGCCGACCAGATACGCAGTATTTT

D gene: .
clone size: .
V gene: TRBV2
J gene: TRBJ1-2
CDR3 protein: CASKGGEARGYTF
CDR3 DNA: TGTGCCAGCAAGGGAGGGGAGGCCCGTGGCTACACCTTC

D gene: .
clone size: .
V gene: TRBV12-5
J gene: TRBJ2-2
CDR3 protein: CASGFRANTGELFF
CDR3 DNA: TGTGCTAGTGGTTTCCGGGCGAACACCGGGGAGCTGTTTTTT

D gene: .
clone size: .
V gene: TRBV7-3
J gene: TRBJ1-2
CDR3 protein: CASSFDGQYGYTF
CDR3 DNA: TGTGCCAGCAGCTTTGACGGACAGTATGGCTACACCTTC

D gene: .
clone size: .
V gene: TRBV6-5
J gene: TRBJ2-2
CDR3 protein: CASRQGPANTGELFF
CDR3 DNA: TGTGCCAGCAGACAGGGCCCCGCGAACACCGGGGAGCTGTTTTTT

D gene: TRBD1
clone size: .
V gene: TRBV2
J gene: TRBJ1-2
CDR3 protein: CAIPDRDYGYTF
CDR3 DNA: TGTGCCATACCGGACAGGGACTATGGCTACACCTTC

D gene: .
clone size: .
V gene: TRBV11-2
J gene: TRBJ2-7
CDR3 protein: CASSFQGLGEQYF
CDR3 DNA: TGTGCCAGCAGCTTCCAGGGGCTTGGCGAGCAGTACTTC

D gene: TRBD1
clone size: .
V gene: TRBV6-4
J gene: TRBJ1-1
CDR3 protein: CASSEARGTEAFF
CDR3 DNA: TGTGCCAGCAGTGAAGCCAGGGGGACTGAAGCTTTCTTT

D gene: .
clone size: .
V gene: TRBV11-2
J gene: TRBJ2-7
CDR3 protein: CASSLGGGINYEQYF
CDR3 DNA: TGTGCCAGCAGCTTAGGGGGCGGAATAAACTACGAGCAGTACTTC

D gene: .
clone size: .
V gene: TRBV29-1
J gene: TRBJ2-5
CDR3 protein: CSVEDRGGSETQYF
CDR3 DNA: TGCAGCGTTGAAGATCGTGGGGGCTCAGAGACCCAGTACTTC

D gene: .
clone size: few
V gene: TRBV25-1
J gene: TRBJ1-1
CDR3 protein: CASNPAGYTEAFF
CDR3 DNA: TGTGCCAGCAACCCCGCAGGGTACACTGAAGCTTTCTTT

D gene: TRBD1
clone size: .
V gene: TRBV2
J gene: TRBJ2-1
CDR3 protein: CASSPRDRGWNEQFF
CDR3 DNA: TGTGCCAGCAGTCCCAGGGACAGGGGGTGGAATGAGCAGTTCTTC

D gene: TRBD1
clone size: .
V gene: TRBV18
J gene: TRBJ1-6
CDR3 protein: CASSLGTGGVFSPLHF
CDR3 DNA: TGTGCCAGCTCACTTGGGACAGGGGGGGTTTTTTCACCCCTCCACTTT

D gene: TRBD2
clone size: .
V gene: TRBV11-3
J gene: TRBJ2-5
CDR3 protein: CASSPDLSSGFATQYF
CDR3 DNA: TGTGCCAGCAGCCCCGACCTTTCTAGCGGGTTTGCGACCCAGTACTTC

D gene: TRBD2
clone size: .
V gene: TRBV19
J gene: TRBJ2-2
CDR3 protein: CASGGLTNTGELFF
CDR3 DNA: TGTGCCAGTGGGGGACTAACGAACACCGGGGAGCTGTTTTTT

D gene: .
clone size: once
V gene: TRBV9
J gene: TRBJ2-7
CDR3 protein: CASSLLAGGGEQYF
CDR3 DNA: TGTGCCAGCAGCCTATTAGCTGGGGGCGGGGAGCAGTACTTC

D gene: TRBD1
clone size: .
V gene: TRBV6-6
J gene: TRBJ1-5
CDR3 protein: CASSYPGQGNQPQHF
CDR3 DNA: TGTGCCAGCAGTTACCCAGGACAGGGCAATCAGCCCCAGCATTTT

D gene: TRBD1
clone size: once
V gene: TRBV2
J gene: TRBJ1-6
CDR3 protein: CASSGEGQENSPLHF
CDR3 DNA: TGTGCCAGCAGTGGTGAGGGACAGGAGAATTCACCCCTCCACTTT

D gene: TRBD1
clone size: .
V gene: TRBV30
J gene: TRBJ1-1
CDR3 protein: CAWSFAGGAFF
CDR3 DNA: TGTGCCTGGAGTTTCGCAGGGGGAGCTTTCTTT

D gene: .
clone size: .
V gene: TRBV7-9
J gene: TRBJ2-7
CDR3 protein: CASSSMTGPYEQYF
CDR3 DNA: TGTGCCAGCAGCTCCATGACAGGTCCCTACGAGCAGTACTTC

D gene: TRBD1
clone size: many
V gene: TRBV11-3
J gene: TRBJ1-2
CDR3 protein: CASSPQGGPSGYTF
CDR3 DNA: TGTGCCAGCAGCCCACAGGGGGGGCCCAGCGGCTACACCTTC

D gene: .
clone size: once
V gene: TRBV9
J gene: TRBJ2-2
CDR3 protein: CASSVGTNTGELFF
CDR3 DNA: TGTGCCAGCAGCGTGGGGACTAACACCGGGGAGCTGTTTTTT

D gene: TRBD1
clone size: .
V gene: TRBV19
J gene: TRBJ1-5
CDR3 protein: CASSMRGGRQPQHF
CDR3 DNA: TGTGCCAGTAGTATGAGAGGGGGCCGGCAGCCCCAGCATTTT

D gene: .
clone size: .
V gene: TRBV7-3
J gene: TRBJ2-3
CDR3 protein: CASALGGAQYF
CDR3 DNA: TGTGCCAGCGCCTTGGGCGGGGCGCAGTATTTT

D gene: TRBD1
clone size: .
V gene: TRBV9
J gene: TRBJ2-5
CDR3 protein: CASSPGTGNVQETQYF
CDR3 DNA: TGTGCCAGCAGCCCAGGGACAGGGAACGTTCAAGAGACCCAGTACTTC

D gene: TRBD1
clone size: .
V gene: TRBV11-3
J gene: TRBJ1-6
CDR3 protein: CASSLRTGRDSPLHF
CDR3 DNA: TGTGCCAGCAGCCTTCGGACAGGGCGGGATTCACCCCTCCACTTT

D gene: TRBD1
clone size: many
V gene: TRBV29-1
J gene: TRBJ1-5
CDR3 protein: CSVEGDRGQPQHF
CDR3 DNA: TGCAGCGTTGAAGGGGACAGGGGACAGCCCCAGCATTTT

D gene: TRBD1
clone size: .
V gene: TRBV5-5
J gene: TRBJ1-3
CDR3 protein: CASSLGTGTNSGNTIYF
CDR3 DNA: TGTGCCAGCAGCTTGGGGACAGGGACGAACTCTGGAAACACCATATATTTT

D gene: TRBD1
clone size: few
V gene: TRBV13
J gene: TRBJ1-1
CDR3 protein: CASSFRSQGAVNTEAFF
CDR3 DNA: TGTGCCAGCAGCTTCAGATCACAGGGGGCCGTGAACACTGAAGCTTTCTTT

D gene: TRBD2
clone size: .
V gene: TRBV5-1
J gene: TRBJ2-1
CDR3 protein: CASSSGRASFDEQFF
CDR3 DNA: TGCGCCAGCAGCTCCGGGAGGGCCTCATTTGATGAGCAGTTCTTC

D gene: TRBD2
clone size: .
V gene: TRBV24-1
J gene: TRBJ2-1
CDR3 protein: CATSGGTSGGTSSYNEQFF
CDR3 DNA: TGTGCCACCAGTGGGGGGACTAGCGGGGGGACAAGCTCCTACAATGAGCAGTTCTTC

D gene: TRBD2
clone size: .
V gene: TRBV12-5
J gene: TRBJ2-1
CDR3 protein: CASGLGGTSGDEQFF
CDR3 DNA: TGTGCTAGTGGTTTGGGGGGGACTAGCGGAGATGAGCAGTTCTTC

D gene: TRBD1
clone size: few
V gene: TRBV20-1
J gene: TRBJ1-4
CDR3 protein: CSARMDRVIIF
CDR3 DNA: TGCAGTGCGAGGATGGACAGGGTCATAATTTTT

D gene: .
clone size: .
V gene: TRBV9
J gene: TRBJ2-1
CDR3 protein: CASSPRGGGGSYNEQFF
CDR3 DNA: TGTGCCAGCAGCCCCCGAGGAGGGGGGGGCTCCTACAATGAGCAGTTCTTC

D gene: TRBD1
clone size: .
V gene: TRBV3-1/TRBV3-2
J gene: TRBJ1-1
CDR3 protein: CASSRPTGAWTEAFF
CDR3 DNA: TGTGCCAGCAGCCGACCGACAGGGGCGTGGACTGAAGCTTTCTTT

D gene: TRBD2
clone size: .
V gene: TRBV28
J gene: TRBJ2-7
CDR3 protein: CASSFVSGPTYEQYF
CDR3 DNA: TGTGCCAGCAGTTTCGTTAGCGGGCCCACCTACGAGCAGTACTTC

D gene: .
clone size: .
V gene: TRBV10-2
J gene: TRBJ2-3
CDR3 protein: CASRLGGTDTQYF
CDR3 DNA: TGCGCCAGCAGACTAGGGGGTACAGATACGCAGTATTTT

D gene: TRBD2
clone size: .
V gene: TRBV5-1
J gene: TRBJ2-3
CDR3 protein: CASSLRLAGVNTQYF
CDR3 DNA: TGCGCCAGCAGCTTAAGGCTAGCGGGAGTAAATACGCAGTATTTT

D gene: TRBD2
clone size: .
V gene: TRBV11-3
J gene: TRBJ2-1
CDR3 protein: CASSPSAGTSGGDEQFF
CDR3 DNA: TGTGCCAGCAGCCCCTCAGCCGGGACTAGCGGGGGTGATGAGCAGTTCTTC

D gene: .
clone size: .
V gene: TRBV12-3/TRBV12-4
J gene: TRBJ1-1
CDR3 protein: CASSMRNTEAFF
CDR3 DNA: TGTGCCAGCAGCATGAGGAACACTGAAGCTTTCTTT

D gene: .
clone size: .
V gene: TRBV19
J gene: TRBJ1-1
CDR3 protein: CASSFRPGTEAFF
CDR3 DNA: TGTGCCAGTAGTTTCCGACCGGGCACTGAAGCTTTCTTT

D gene: TRBD1
clone size: .
V gene: TRBV5-1
J gene: TRBJ1-1
CDR3 protein: CASSFGTGLGSMNTEAFF
CDR3 DNA: TGCGCCAGCAGCTTCGGGACAGGGCTCGGGAGCATGAACACTGAAGCTTTCTTT

D gene: .
clone size: few
V gene: TRBV30
J gene: TRBJ1-1
CDR3 protein: CAWRTMNTEAFF
CDR3 DNA: TGTGCCTGGAGGACTATGAACACTGAAGCTTTCTTT

D gene: .
clone size: .
V gene: TRBV25-1
J gene: TRBJ1-3
CDR3 protein: CASSPGDTIYF
CDR3 DNA: TGTGCCAGCAGTCCCGGGGACACCATATATTTT

D gene: TRBD2
clone size: .
V gene: TRBV9
J gene: TRBJ2-7
CDR3 protein: CASSFGTSGRYSYEQYF
CDR3 DNA: TGTGCCAGCAGCTTCGGGACTAGCGGGAGGTACTCCTACGAGCAGTACTTC

D gene: TRBD1
clone size: .
V gene: TRBV25-1
J gene: TRBJ1-1
CDR3 protein: CASIGTVNTEAFF
CDR3 DNA: TGTGCCAGCATAGGGACAGTGAACACTGAAGCTTTCTTT

D gene: .
clone size: .
V gene: TRBV7-2
J gene: TRBJ1-1
CDR3 protein: CASSWAAQGATEAFF
CDR3 DNA: TGTGCCAGCAGCTGGGCGGCACAAGGGGCCACTGAAGCTTTCTTT

D gene: .
clone size: once
V gene: TRBV7-8
J gene: TRBJ2-3
CDR3 protein: CASSSFERGNTDTQYF
CDR3 DNA: TGTGCCAGCAGCTCTTTTGAGAGGGGGAACACAGATACGCAGTATTTT

D gene: TRBD2
clone size: .
V gene: TRBV6-5
J gene: TRBJ2-5
CDR3 protein: CASSTTSGVQETQYF
CDR3 DNA: TGTGCCAGCAGTACGACTAGCGGGGTTCAAGAGACCCAGTACTTC

D gene: .
clone size: few
V gene: TRBV14
J gene: TRBJ1-3
CDR3 protein: CASSPGWTGNTIYF
CDR3 DNA: TGTGCCAGCAGCCCGGGGTGGACTGGAAACACCATATATTTT

D gene: .
clone size: .
V gene: TRBV19
J gene: TRBJ2-6
CDR3 protein: CASSIQGSGANVLTF
CDR3 DNA: TGTGCCAGTAGTATTCAGGGTTCAGGGGCCAACGTCCTGACTTTC

D gene: TRBD1
clone size: .
V gene: TRBV5-6
J gene: TRBJ1-4
CDR3 protein: CASSSIQGASNEKLFF
CDR3 DNA: TGTGCCAGCAGCTCTATACAGGGGGCCTCTAATGAAAAACTGTTTTTT